This T cell receptor beta chain was retrieved from a study of cytomegalovirus exposure and HLA in healthy donors. Study-wide results and limits: 150 to 200 TCR beta chains were listed as cytomegalovirus-associated.

This clone was found once. What it binds is not known. Germline V lookup: CDR1 SGHTA, CDR2 FQGTGA. V shed 4 bases and J 7 bases; nucleotides not matched to a gene: 5. CDR3 length: 13 amino acids. The PCR had 60 Vbeta and 13 Jbeta primers. Produced via immunoSEQ multiplex PCR; TCRdb's table is partial and in-frame only. The top ten clones hold more than 0.95% of a sample with about 100,000 clones, approximately 82% of them seen once. The chain combines TRBV7-3 with TRBJ2-7; 9 bases are a match to TRBD1. Sequencing used PBMCs. This receptor was identified in a woman between 18 and 29 years old in good health and CMV-seronegative. The CDR3 nucleotides are TGTGCCAGCAGCTGGGACAGGGCGGGTGAGCAGTACTTC. Translation: CASSWDRAGEQYF.